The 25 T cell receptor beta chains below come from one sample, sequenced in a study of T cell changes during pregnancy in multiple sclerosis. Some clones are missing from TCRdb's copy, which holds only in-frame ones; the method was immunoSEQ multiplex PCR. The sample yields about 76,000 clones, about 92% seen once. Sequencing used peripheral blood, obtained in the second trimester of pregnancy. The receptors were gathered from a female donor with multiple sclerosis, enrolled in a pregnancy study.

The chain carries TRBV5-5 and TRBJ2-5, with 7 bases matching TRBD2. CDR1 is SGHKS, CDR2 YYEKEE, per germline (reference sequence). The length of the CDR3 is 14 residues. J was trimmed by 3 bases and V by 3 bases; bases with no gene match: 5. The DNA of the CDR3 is TGTGCCAGCAGCTCGGCTGGGGGGGAAGAGACCCAGTACTTC. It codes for CASSSAGGEETQYF.

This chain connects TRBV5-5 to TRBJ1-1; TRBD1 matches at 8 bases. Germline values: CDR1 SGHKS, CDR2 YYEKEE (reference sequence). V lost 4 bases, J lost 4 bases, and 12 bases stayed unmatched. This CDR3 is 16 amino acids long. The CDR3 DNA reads TGTGCCAGCAGCCTGACAGGGGATGCCCGGGGCACTGAAGCTTTCTTT. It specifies CASSLTGDARGTEAFF.

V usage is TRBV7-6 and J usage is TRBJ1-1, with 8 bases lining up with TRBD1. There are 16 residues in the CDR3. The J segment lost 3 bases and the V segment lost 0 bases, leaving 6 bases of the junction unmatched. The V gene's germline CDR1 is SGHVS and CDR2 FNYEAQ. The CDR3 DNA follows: TGTGCCAGCAGCTTAGCAGGACAGGGACGGGACACTGAAGCTTTCTTT. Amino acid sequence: CASSLAGQGRDTEAFF.

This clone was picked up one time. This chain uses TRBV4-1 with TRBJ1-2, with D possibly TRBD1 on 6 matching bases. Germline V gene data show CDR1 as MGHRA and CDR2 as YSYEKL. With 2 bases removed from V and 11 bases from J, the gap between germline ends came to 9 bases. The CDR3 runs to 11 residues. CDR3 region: CASSQTGSYTF. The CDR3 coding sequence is TGCGCCAGCAGCCAAACAGGGTCGTACACCTTC.

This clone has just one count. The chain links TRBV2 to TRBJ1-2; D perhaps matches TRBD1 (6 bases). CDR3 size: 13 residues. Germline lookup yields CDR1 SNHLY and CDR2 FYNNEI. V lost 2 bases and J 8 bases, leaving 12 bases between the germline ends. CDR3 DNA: TGTGCCAGCAGTGAACAGGGGCATGGAGGCTACACCTTC. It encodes CASSEQGHGGYTF. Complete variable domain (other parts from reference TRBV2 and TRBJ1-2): EPEVTQTPSHQVTQMGQEVILRCVPISNHLYFYWYRQILGQKVEFLVSFYNNEISEKSEIFDDQFSVERPDGSNFTLKIRSTKLEDSAMYFCASSEQGHGGYTFGSGTRLTVV.

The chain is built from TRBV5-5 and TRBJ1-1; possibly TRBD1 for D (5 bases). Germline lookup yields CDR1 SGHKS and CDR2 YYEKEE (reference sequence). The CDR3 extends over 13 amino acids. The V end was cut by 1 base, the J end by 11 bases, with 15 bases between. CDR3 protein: CASSLTWGEVAFF. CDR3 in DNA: TGTGCCAGCAGCTTGACATGGGGGGAGGTGGCTTTCTTT. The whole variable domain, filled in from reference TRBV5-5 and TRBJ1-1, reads DAGVTQSPTHLIKTRGQQVTLRCSPISGHKSVSWYQQVLGQGPQFIFQYYEKEERGRGNFPDRFSARQFPNYSSELNVNALLLGDSALYLCASSLTWGEVAFFGQGTRLTVV.

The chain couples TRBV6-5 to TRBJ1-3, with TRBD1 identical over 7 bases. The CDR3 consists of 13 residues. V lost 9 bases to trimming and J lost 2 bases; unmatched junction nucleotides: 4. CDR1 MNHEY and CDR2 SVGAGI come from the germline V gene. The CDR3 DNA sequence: TGTGCCAGTTCTCAGGGGGCTGGAAACACCATATATTTT. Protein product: CASSQGAGNTIYF.

The CDR3 spells CASRPGHLKETQYF. CDR3 nucleotide sequence: TGTGCCAGCAGACCGGGACATCTGAAAGAGACCCAGTACTTC. The chain links TRBV6-8 to TRBJ2-5; TRBD1 is a possible D gene (6 bases). The CDR3 is 14 residues long. Trimming took 6 bases from V and 3 from J, leaving 14 bases between them. Germline V gene sequence: CDR1 MNHGY, CDR2 SAAAGT.

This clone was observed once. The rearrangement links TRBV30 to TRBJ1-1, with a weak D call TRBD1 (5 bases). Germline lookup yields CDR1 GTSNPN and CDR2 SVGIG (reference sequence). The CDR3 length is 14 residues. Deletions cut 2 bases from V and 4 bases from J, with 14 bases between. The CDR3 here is CAWSKIRRGTEAFF. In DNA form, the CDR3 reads TGTGCCTGGAGTAAAATACGGAGGGGCACTGAAGCTTTCTTT.

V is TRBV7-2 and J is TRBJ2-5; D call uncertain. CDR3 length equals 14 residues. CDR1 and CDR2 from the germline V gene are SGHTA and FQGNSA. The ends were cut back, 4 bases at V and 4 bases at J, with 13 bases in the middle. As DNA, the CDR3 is TGTGCCAGCAGCTCGCGGTCCGGCCCAGAGACCCAGTACTTC. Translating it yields CASSSRSGPETQYF.

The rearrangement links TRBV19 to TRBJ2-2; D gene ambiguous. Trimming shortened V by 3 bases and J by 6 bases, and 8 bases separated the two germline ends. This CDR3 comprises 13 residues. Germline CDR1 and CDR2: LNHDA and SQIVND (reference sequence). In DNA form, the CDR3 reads TGTGCCAGTAGTATGTTTCAGGCCGGGGAGCTGTTTTTT. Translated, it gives CASSMFQAGELFF. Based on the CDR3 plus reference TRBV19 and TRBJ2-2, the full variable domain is DGGITQSPKYLFRKEGQNVTLSCEQNLNHDAMYWYRQDPGQGLRLIYYSQIVNDFQKGDIAEGYSVSREKKESFPLTVTSAQKNPTAFYLCASSMFQAGELFFGEGSRLTVL.

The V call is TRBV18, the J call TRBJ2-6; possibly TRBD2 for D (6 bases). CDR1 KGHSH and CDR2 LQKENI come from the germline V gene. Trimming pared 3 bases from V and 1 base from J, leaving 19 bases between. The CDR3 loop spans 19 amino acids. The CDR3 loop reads CASSPSPGEGASGANVLTF. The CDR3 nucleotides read TGTGCCAGCTCACCCTCGCCGGGGGAAGGCGCTTCTGGGGCCAACGTCCTGACTTTC. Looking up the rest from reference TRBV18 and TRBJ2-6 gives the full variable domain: NAGVMQNPRHLVRRRGQEARLRCSPMKGHSHVYWYRQLPEEGLKFMVYLQKENIIDESGMPKERFSAEFPKEGPSILRIQQVVRGDSAAYFCASSPSPGEGASGANVLTFGAGSRLTVL.

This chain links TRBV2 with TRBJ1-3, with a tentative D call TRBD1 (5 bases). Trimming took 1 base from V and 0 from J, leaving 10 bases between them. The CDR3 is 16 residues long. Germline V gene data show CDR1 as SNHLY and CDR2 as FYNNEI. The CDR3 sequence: CASSEGGGHSGNTIYF. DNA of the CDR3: TGTGCCAGCAGTGAAGGGGGGGGTCACTCTGGAAACACCATATATTTT.

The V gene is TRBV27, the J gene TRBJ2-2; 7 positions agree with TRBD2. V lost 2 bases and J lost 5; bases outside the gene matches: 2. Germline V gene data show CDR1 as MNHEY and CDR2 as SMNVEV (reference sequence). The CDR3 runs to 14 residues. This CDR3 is CASSLVGGTGELFF. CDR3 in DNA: TGTGCCAGCAGTTTAGTGGGGGGGACCGGGGAGCTGTTTTTT.

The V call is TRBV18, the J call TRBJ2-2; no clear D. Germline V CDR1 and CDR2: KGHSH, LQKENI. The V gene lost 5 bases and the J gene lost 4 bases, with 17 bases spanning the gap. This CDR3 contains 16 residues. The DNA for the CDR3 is TGTGCCAGCTCAGTTCCAGAGGAACGGTTCACCGGGGAGCTGTTTTTT. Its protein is CASSVPEERFTGELFF.

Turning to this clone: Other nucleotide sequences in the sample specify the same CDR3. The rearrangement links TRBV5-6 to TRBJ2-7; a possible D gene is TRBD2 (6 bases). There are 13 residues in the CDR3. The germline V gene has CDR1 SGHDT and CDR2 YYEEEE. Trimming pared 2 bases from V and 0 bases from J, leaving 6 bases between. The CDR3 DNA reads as TGTGCCAGCAGCTTCGGGAGCTCCTACGAGCAGTACTTC. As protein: CASSFGSSYEQYF. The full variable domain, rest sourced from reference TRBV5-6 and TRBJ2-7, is DAGVTQSPTHLIKTRGQQVTLRCSPKSGHDTVSWYQQALGQGPQFIFQYYEEEERQRGNFPDRFSGHQFPNYSSELNVNALLLGDSALYLCASSFGSSYEQYFGPGTRLTVT.

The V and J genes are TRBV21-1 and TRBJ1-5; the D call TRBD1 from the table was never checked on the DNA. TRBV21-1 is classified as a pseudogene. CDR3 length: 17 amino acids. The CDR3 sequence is CASRTIVGRTDDQPQHF. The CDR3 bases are TGTGCCAGCAGAACAATAGTCGGGCGGACAGATGATCAGCCCCAGCATTTT.

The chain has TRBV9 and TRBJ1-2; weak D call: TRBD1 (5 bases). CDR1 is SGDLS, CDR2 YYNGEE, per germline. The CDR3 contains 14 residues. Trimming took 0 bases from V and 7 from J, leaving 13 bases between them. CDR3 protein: CASSVVKGPGGYTF. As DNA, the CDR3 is TGTGCCAGCAGCGTAGTGAAGGGGCCGGGTGGCTACACCTTC.

The DNA of the CDR3 is TGTGCCAGCAGCAAAGGGACTAGCGGTGTTTACGGGGAGCTGTTTTTT. Protein product: CASSKGTSGVYGELFF. The chain combines TRBV5-4 with TRBJ2-2, with 11 bases that match TRBD2. The CDR3 is made up of 16 amino acids. The V segment lost 4 bases and the J segment 7 bases; nucleotides outside the gene matches: 9. CDR1 SGHNT and CDR2 YYREEE come from the germline V gene (reference sequence).

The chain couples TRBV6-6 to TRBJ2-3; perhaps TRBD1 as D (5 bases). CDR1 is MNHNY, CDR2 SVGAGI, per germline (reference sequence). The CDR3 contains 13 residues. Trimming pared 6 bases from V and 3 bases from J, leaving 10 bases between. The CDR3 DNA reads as TGTGCCAGCAGGCCTAGGGGTACAGATACGCAGTATTTT. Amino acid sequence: CASRPRGTDTQYF.

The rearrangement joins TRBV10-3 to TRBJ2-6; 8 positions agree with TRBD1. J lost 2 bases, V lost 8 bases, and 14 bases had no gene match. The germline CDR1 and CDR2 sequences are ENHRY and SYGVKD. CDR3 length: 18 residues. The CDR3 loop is CAISMRQGFGAGANVLTF. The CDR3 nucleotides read TGTGCCATCTCTATGAGACAGGGGTTCGGGGCTGGGGCCAACGTCCTGACTTTC.

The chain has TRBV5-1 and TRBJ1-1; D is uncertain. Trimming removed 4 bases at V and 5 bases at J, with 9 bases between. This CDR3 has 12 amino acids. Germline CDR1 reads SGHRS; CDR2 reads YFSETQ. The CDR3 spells CASSNPETEAFF. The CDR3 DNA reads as TGCGCCAGCAGCAACCCGGAGACTGAAGCTTTCTTT. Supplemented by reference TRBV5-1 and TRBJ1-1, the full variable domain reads KAGVTQTPRYLIKTRGQQVTLSCSPISGHRSVSWYQQTPGQGLQFLFEYFSETQRNKGNFPGRFSGRQFSNSRSEMNVSTLELGDSALYLCASSNPETEAFFGQGTRLTVV.

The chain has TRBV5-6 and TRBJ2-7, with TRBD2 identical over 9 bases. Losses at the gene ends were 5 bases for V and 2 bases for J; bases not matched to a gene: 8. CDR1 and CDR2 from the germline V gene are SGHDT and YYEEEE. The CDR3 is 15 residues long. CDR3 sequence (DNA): TGTGCCAGCAGGACTGTAGCGGGGGCCACCTACGAGCAGTACTTC. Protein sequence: CASRTVAGATYEQYF.

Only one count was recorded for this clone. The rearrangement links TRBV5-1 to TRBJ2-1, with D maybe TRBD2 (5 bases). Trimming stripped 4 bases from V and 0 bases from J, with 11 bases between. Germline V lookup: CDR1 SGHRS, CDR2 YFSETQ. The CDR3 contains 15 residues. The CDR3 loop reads CASSGGLSSYNEQFF. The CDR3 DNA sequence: TGCGCCAGCAGCGGCGGACTGAGCTCCTACAATGAGCAGTTCTTC.

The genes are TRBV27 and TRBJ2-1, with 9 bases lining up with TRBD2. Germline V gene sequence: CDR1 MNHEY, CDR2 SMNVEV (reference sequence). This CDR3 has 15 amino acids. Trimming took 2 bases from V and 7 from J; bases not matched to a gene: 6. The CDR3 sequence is CASSLAGGARNEQFF. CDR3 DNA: TGTGCCAGCAGTTTAGCGGGGGGGGCGCGTAATGAGCAGTTCTTC.